The T cell receptor (beta chain) described here comes from a study of blood T cell repertoires in COVID-19. Study overall: Recovery among Cohort 3 donors was established by two negative PCRs, clearance, or symptom resolution.

Participants, 18 to 89 years old, spanned fewer than 25 US areas. Clinical history reported by participants formed the basis on which cohorts were assigned. In the authors' workflow: Amplified reference gene primers provided the basis for estimating nucleated cell counts. Libraries were prepared by immunoSEQ multiplex PCR; TCRdb keeps only in-frame clonotypes and omits some of them. The DNA was the basis for D and trimming; V, J and clone size are from that table. The data show 300,000 to 450,000 clones, with 87% seen just once and roughly 2% held by the top ten. This TCR was recovered from a man aged 35 to 55 in a cohort exposed to, infected with or recovered from COVID-19 (not recorded which). Sequenced: PBMCs or T cells enriched from blood (not recorded which).

The CDR3 reads CASSFTGTGLMNTEAFF. CDR3 coding DNA: TGTGCCAGCAGCTTTACCGGGACAGGGCTCATGAACACTGAAGCTTTCTTT. V gene TRBV7-2 combines with J gene TRBJ1-1, with 9 positions matching TRBD1. V dropped 3 bases and J dropped 0; count of bases not matched to a gene: 8. This CDR3 has 17 amino acids. CDR1 and CDR2 (germline): SGHTA, FQGNSA.